The clone carrying this T cell receptor beta chain is a singleton in its sample. Sequenced by immunoSEQ multiplex PCR; TCRdb stores in-frame clones only, minus some. Here the sample spans about 140,000 clones, under 90% being singletons. The trim removed 5 bases at V and 8 bases at J, leaving 11 bases unmatched. Germline V lookup: CDR1 SGHRS, CDR2 YFSETQ. This CDR3 spans 14 amino acids. This sample is part of a study of blood T cell repertoires in COVID-19. The sample was peripheral blood. The TCR originated in a man in his 70s who had recovered from COVID-19. The V gene is TRBV5-1, the J gene TRBJ1-1; 8 bases agree with TRBD1. CDR3 amino acids: CASRNGQGLSEAFF. CDR3 nucleotides: TGCGCCAGCAGAAACGGACAGGGTTTATCCGAAGCTTTCTTT.